The table lists the clone carrying this T cell receptor (beta chain) with many counts. Its cognate antigen is unknown. Preparing the TCRbeta library involved the use of unique molecular identifiers. TCRdb itself ran the PCR reads through MiXCR, one entry per CDR3 protein. The sample shows 700,000 or so distinct CDR3 sequences, over 10% of them seen only once. There are 14 residues in the CDR3. Trimming cost V 5 bases and J 3 bases; bases outside gene matches: 4. Germline V gene data show CDR1 as DFQATT and CDR2 as SNEGSKA (reference sequence). This sample is part of a study of T-cell reconstitution after alpha-beta-depleted transplantation in children. Study results and caveats: Expanded clones from the graft, numbering several hundred, reportedly supplied alpha-beta T cells about two months after transplant.

The V call is TRBV20-1, the J call TRBJ2-1; 10 bases line up with TRBD2. The TCR originated in a girl aged 2-10 years with congenital amegakaryocytic thrombocytopenia, due to receive a stem cell transplant. Sequencing was performed on PBMCs, taken before TCRalphabeta/CD19-depleted stem cell transplant. DNA of the CDR3: TGCAGTGCTCCGACTAGCGGGCGCTACAATGAGCAGTTCTTC. As protein: CSAPTSGRYNEQFF.